This section outlines one T cell receptor beta chain sequence together with its context. The sample originates from a study of CD8 T cells in Susac syndrome. After extraction with the RNeasy kit, roughly 0.45 to 1 ug of the RNA was reverse transcribed using random hexamers. TCRdb re-called the immunoSEQ multiplex PCR reads with MiXCR, one entry per CDR3 protein. The top ten clones hold approximately 0.098% of a sample with roughly 200,000 distinct CDR3 sequences, approximately 94% of them seen once. The sample comprised CD4+ T cells from PBMCs. The source is a human donor in good health.

The CDR3 here is CASSLPGTSGWYEQYF. As DNA, the CDR3 is TGTGCCAGCAGCTTACCCGGGACTAGCGGGTGGTACGAGCAGTACTTC. This chain links TRBV7-8 with TRBJ2-7, with TRBD2 identical over 12 bases. V shed 2 bases, J shed 4 bases, and the junction held 6 bases outside the gene matches. Germline V gives CDR1 SGHVS, CDR2 FQNEAQ. This CDR3 is 16 amino acids long.